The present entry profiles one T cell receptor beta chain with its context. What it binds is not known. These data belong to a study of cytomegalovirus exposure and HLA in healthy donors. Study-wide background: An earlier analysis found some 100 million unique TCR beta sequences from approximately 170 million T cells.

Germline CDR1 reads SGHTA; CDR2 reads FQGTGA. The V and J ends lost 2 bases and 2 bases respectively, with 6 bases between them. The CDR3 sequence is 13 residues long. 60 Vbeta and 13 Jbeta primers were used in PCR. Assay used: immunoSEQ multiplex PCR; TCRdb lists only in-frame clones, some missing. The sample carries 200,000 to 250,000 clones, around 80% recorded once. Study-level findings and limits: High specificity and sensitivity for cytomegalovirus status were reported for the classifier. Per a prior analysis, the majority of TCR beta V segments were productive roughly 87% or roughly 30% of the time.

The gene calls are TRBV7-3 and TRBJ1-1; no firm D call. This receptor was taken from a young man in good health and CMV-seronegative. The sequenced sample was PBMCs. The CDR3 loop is CASSLARNTEAFF. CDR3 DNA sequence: TGTGCCAGCAGCTTAGCGCGTAACACTGAAGCTTTCTTT.